This TCR beta chain was sequenced in a study of technical replicates of blood from several donors. Sequencing was performed with immunoSEQ multiplex PCR; in TCRdb, only in-frame clones are kept and a portion is missing. The sample records 60,000 to 85,000 clones, 94% being singletons. The germline V gene has CDR1 MGHRA and CDR2 YSYEKL. V was clipped by 2 bases and J by 0 bases; unmatched bases: 9. This CDR3 has 19 amino acids. Input material: T cells isolated from PBMCs. The chain links TRBV4-1 to TRBJ2-7; 14 bases fit TRBD2. The TCR sequence derives from a human donor in good health. CDR3 sequence: CASSQLMGTSGSGSYEQYF. The CDR3 nucleotides read TGCGCCAGCAGCCAATTGATGGGGACTAGCGGGAGCGGCTCCTACGAGCAGTACTTC.